These 27 T cell receptor beta chains came from one sample sequenced in a study of cytomegalovirus exposure and HLA in healthy donors. Both 60 Vbeta primers and 13 Jbeta primers went into the PCR. The method was immunoSEQ multiplex PCR; TCRdb's version includes in-frame clones alone and lacks a portion of them. The sample has about 150,000 clones; roughly 80% are singletons. Specimen: PBMCs. These receptors originate from a male donor in good health and CMV-seronegative.

The CDR3 sequence: CASSTVGTGGSDSNQPQHF. As DNA, the CDR3 is TGTGCCAGCAGTACGGTGGGGACAGGGGGATCGGATAGCAATCAGCCCCAGCATTTT. The chain has TRBV27 and TRBJ1-5; TRBD1 matches 11 bases. V was clipped by 5 bases and J by 0 bases; unmatched bases: 12. The CDR3 spans 19 residues. Germline V gene sequence: CDR1 MNHEY, CDR2 SMNVEV (reference sequence).

This chain uses TRBV5-5 with TRBJ2-3; TRBD1 matches 9 bases. After removal of 0 bases from V and 3 bases from J, the junction contained 5 bases not matched to a gene. The germline gives CDR1 SGHKS, CDR2 YYEKEE (reference sequence). This CDR3 has 16 amino acids. CDR3 coding DNA: TGTGCCAGCAGCTTGGTAGCGGACAGGGGAACAGATACGCAGTATTTT. It specifies CASSLVADRGTDTQYF.

This clone came up a few times. This chain connects TRBV7-9 to TRBJ1-5, with a tentative D call TRBD1 (5 bases). The CDR3 length is 13 residues. The V end was cut by 5 bases, the J end by 1 base, with 6 bases between. The V gene's germline CDR1 is SEHNR and CDR2 FQNEAQ (reference sequence). Here the CDR3 reads CASSKGSNQPQHF. CDR3 in DNA: TGTGCCAGCAGCAAGGGGAGCAATCAGCCCCAGCATTTT.

This sequence joins TRBV5-4 and TRBJ2-1, with D hard to call. V was trimmed by 6 bases and J by 9 bases, leaving 10 bases between them. CDR3 length equals 11 residues. Germline V gives CDR1 SGHNT, CDR2 YYREEE (reference sequence). CDR3 residues: CASTMLGEQFF. The CDR3 DNA follows: TGTGCCAGCACTATGCTCGGTGAGCAGTTCTTC.

This chain uses TRBV2 with TRBJ1-5, with a weak D call TRBD1 (5 bases). The germline gives CDR1 SNHLY, CDR2 FYNNEI. The V gene lost 3 bases and the J gene lost 7 bases, with 16 bases spanning the gap. The CDR3 extends over 15 amino acids. DNA of the CDR3: TGTGCCAGCAGTGAGGGGGGGTCCCTTCGGCAGCCCCAGCATTTT. This encodes CASSEGGSLRQPQHF.

This clone is a singleton in its sample. The genes are TRBV7-8 and TRBJ2-7, with D tentatively TRBD1 (5 bases). The CDR3 totals 13 residues. V shed 2 bases and J shed 6 bases, with 11 bases lying between them. The V gene's germline CDR1 is SGHVS and CDR2 FQNEAQ. The CDR3 region is CASSLTWQGEQYF. The DNA for the CDR3 is TGTGCCAGCAGCTTAACCTGGCAGGGCGAGCAGTACTTC.

V usage is TRBV19 and J usage is TRBJ1-5, with TRBD1 as a possible D gene (6 bases). The V gene lost 5 bases and the J gene lost 1 base, with 12 bases spanning the gap. Germline CDR1 and CDR2: LNHDA and SQIVND (reference sequence). The CDR3 has 15 amino acids. CDR3 sequence reads: CASSAGGGSNQPQHF. The CDR3, as DNA: TGTGCCAGTAGTGCTGGGGGCGGGAGCAATCAGCCCCAGCATTTT. The full variable domain, with the rest looked up from reference TRBV19 and TRBJ1-5, is DGGITQSPKYLFRKEGQNVTLSCEQNLNHDAMYWYRQDPGQGLRLIYYSQIVNDFQKGDIAEGYSVSREKKESFPLTVTSAQKNPTAFYLCASSAGGGSNQPQHFGDGTRLSIL.

The gene calls are TRBV30 and TRBJ2-3, with 12 bases identical to TRBD2. Germline CDR1 is GTSNPN and CDR2 is SVGIG (reference sequence). The CDR3 runs 13 residues. Trimming at V came to 3 bases and at J to 5 bases, leaving 0 bases not matched to a gene. This CDR3 reads CAWRLAGGDTQYF. CDR3 sequence (DNA): TGTGCCTGGAGACTAGCGGGAGGAGATACGCAGTATTTT. The full variable domain, in which reference TRBV30 and TRBJ2-3 provide the parts outside the CDR3, is SQTIHQWPATLVQPVGSPLSLECTVEGTSNPNLYWYRQAAGRGLQLLFYSVGIGQISSEVPQNLSASRPQDRQFILSSKKLLLSDSGFYLCAWRLAGGDTQYFGPGTRLTVL.

J is TRBJ2-7 and V is TRBV7-2; 11 bases line up with TRBD1. The CDR3 is 16 residues long. Germline loops: CDR1 SGHTA, CDR2 FQGNSA. V lost 5 bases, J lost 1 base, and 7 bases stayed unmatched. The CDR3 coding sequence is TGTGCCAGCAGCCCGCCCGGGACAGGGGGTTCCTACGAGCAGTACTTC. Translated, it gives CASSPPGTGGSYEQYF.

The V gene is TRBV19, the J gene TRBJ1-4; D not certain. Trimming removed 3 bases at V and 3 bases at J, with 11 bases between. Germline V gene sequence: CDR1 LNHDA, CDR2 SQIVND (reference sequence). This CDR3 spans 15 amino acids. Here the CDR3 reads CASSIFLQPNEKLFF. In DNA, the CDR3 is TGTGCCAGTAGTATTTTTTTACAACCTAATGAAAAACTGTTTTTT.

The V gene is TRBV7-9, the J gene TRBJ2-1; D not certain. The ends were cut back, 0 bases at V and 10 bases at J, with 16 bases in the middle. Per germline, CDR1 SEHNR and CDR2 FQNEAQ (reference sequence). The CDR3 covers 15 residues. The CDR3 DNA is TGTGCCAGCAGCTTAGCGTCCCTTGGTCTAGTCGAGCAGTTCTTC. Its translation: CASSLASLGLVEQFF.

The table lists this clone with a few counts. The rearrangement uses TRBV30 and TRBJ2-3, with TRBD2 identical over 7 bases. V was pared by 2 bases and J by 0 bases, with 5 bases of the junction left unmatched. The germline gives CDR1 GTSNPN, CDR2 SVGIG (reference sequence). The CDR3 totals 15 residues. CDR3 DNA: TGTGCCTGGAGTTTGGCTAGCGGAAGCACAGATACGCAGTATTTT. This gives the protein CAWSLASGSTDTQYF.

This sequence joins TRBV7-2 and TRBJ2-7; 10 nucleotides match TRBD1. Germline V gives CDR1 SGHTA, CDR2 FQGNSA. V was pared by 2 bases and J by 4 bases, with 5 bases of the junction left unmatched. The CDR3 length is 15 residues. This CDR3 reads CASSLPGQGLYEQYF. CDR3 coding DNA: TGTGCCAGCAGCTTACCGGGACAGGGGCTATACGAGCAGTACTTC.

V gene TRBV7-6 combines with J gene TRBJ2-7, with 12 bases fitting TRBD2. The junction had 8 bases not matched to a gene; V was cut back by 4 bases and J by 7 bases. Germline assignment: CDR1 SGHVS and CDR2 FNYEAQ. The CDR3 consists of 15 residues. DNA for the CDR3: TGTGCCAGCAGCTCCCGGACCGGACTAGCGGGAGAGCAGTACTTC. This translates into CASSSRTGLAGEQYF.

This clone was observed a handful of times. The V call is TRBV28, the J call TRBJ1-4; 7 nucleotides align to TRBD1. CDR1 is MDHEN, CDR2 SYDVKM, per germline. The CDR3 sequence is 16 residues long. The J segment lost 3 bases and the V segment lost 7 bases, leaving 11 bases of the junction unmatched. DNA of the CDR3: TGTGCCAGCAACCCGTTCCAAGACAGGGCTAATGAAAAACTGTTTTTT. This translates into CASNPFQDRANEKLFF.

The J gene is TRBJ2-3, the V gene TRBV28; 12 bases map to TRBD2. The germline V gene encodes CDR1 MDHEN and CDR2 SYDVKM. Trimming at V came to 2 bases and at J to 1 base, leaving 7 bases not matched to a gene. The CDR3 has 18 amino acids. Written as DNA, the CDR3 is TGTGCCAGCAGTTTAGTCCTAGCGGGAGGGGACGGCACAGATACGCAGTATTTT. Protein: CASSLVLAGGDGTDTQYF.

The chain recombines TRBV13 with TRBJ1-3, with D tentatively TRBD1 (5 bases). Looked up from germline, CDR1 is PRHDT and CDR2 is FYEKMQ (reference sequence). Trimming left V 2 bases short and J 0 bases short, with 14 bases between. The CDR3 contains 17 residues. The CDR3 reads CASSLSGRDYSGNTIYF. CDR3 sequence (DNA): TGTGCCAGCAGCTTATCGGGACGGGACTACTCTGGAAACACCATATATTTT.

This chain joins TRBV6-5 and TRBJ2-1, with 7 nucleotides matching TRBD2. CDR3 size: 13 residues. V dropped 8 bases and J dropped 4; count of bases not matched to a gene: 5. Germline V gene sequence: CDR1 MNHEY, CDR2 SVGAGI. In DNA, the CDR3 is TGTGCCAGCGGGAGGGGAGGTTACAATGAGCAGTTCTTC. This translates into CASGRGGYNEQFF.

The genes are TRBV19 and TRBJ1-1, with a tentative D call TRBD1 (5 bases). Trimming took 5 bases from V and 4 from J, leaving 17 bases between them. The CDR3 runs 15 residues. The V gene's germline CDR1 is LNHDA and CDR2 SQIVND (reference sequence). CDR3 in DNA: TGTGCCAGTAGTGTCAAGGCGCTCGGGGGCACTGAAGCTTTCTTT. Amino acids: CASSVKALGGTEAFF.

This clone was observed a few times. J is TRBJ2-7 and V is TRBV10-3; D is possibly TRBD1 (6 bases). Trimming removed 0 bases from V and 2 bases from J, with 11 bases in between. Germline values: CDR1 ENHRY, CDR2 SYGVKD. The length of the CDR3 is 15 residues. DNA for the CDR3: TGTGCCATCAGTGAGTCAGGGGGAACCGCCTACGAGCAGTACTTC. It specifies CAISESGGTAYEQYF.

This clone came up once. The V gene is TRBV7-8, the J gene TRBJ2-5; 7 bases match TRBD1. The J call may be wrong; the DNA end is better matched by TRBJ2-7. The CDR3 is 15 residues long. Germline V gene sequence: CDR1 SGHVS, CDR2 FQNEAQ. The CDR3 loop reads CASSLGQVPSYEQYF. The CDR3 DNA follows: TGTGCCAGCAGCCTCGGACAGGTCCCCTCCTACGAGCAGTACTTC.

The sample holds one count of this clone. The genes are TRBV6-6 and TRBJ1-4; maybe TRBD1 (6 bases). The V and J ends lost 3 bases and 3 bases respectively, with 11 bases between them. CDR1 and CDR2 (germline): MNHNY, SVGAGI (reference sequence). The CDR3 consists of 15 residues. The chain's CDR3 is CASSYRTVPNEKLFF. The CDR3 DNA reads TGTGCCAGCAGTTATAGGACAGTCCCTAATGAAAAACTGTTTTTT.

In the case of this clone: This specimen includes other DNA sequences encoding the same CDR3. The chain carries TRBV27 and TRBJ1-5, with D unresolved. CDR3 length equals 13 residues. Germline-derived CDR1 and CDR2 are MNHEY and SMNVEV (reference sequence). Deletions cut 3 bases from V and 5 bases from J, with 8 bases between. The CDR3 DNA reads TGTGCCAGCAGTTTGCTGGGAGATCAGCCCCAGCATTTT. This encodes CASSLLGDQPQHF.

This rearrangement joins TRBV25-1 to TRBJ1-2; D is perhaps TRBD1 (5 bases). V was pared by 3 bases and J by 4 bases, with 9 bases between. CDR3 length: 13 amino acids. Germline CDR1 reads MGHDK; CDR2 reads SYGVNS. CDR3 coding DNA: TGTGCCAGCAGTGATGGGGGGACCTATGGCTACACCTTC. The encoded protein is CASSDGGTYGYTF.

The rearrangement links TRBV2 to TRBJ1-5; unclear D gene. The CDR3 is 14 residues long. Germline values: CDR1 SNHLY, CDR2 FYNNEI. V lost 3 bases, J lost 5 bases, and 11 bases lay in between. The CDR3 loop reads CASSEASLYQPQHF. The CDR3 DNA reads as TGTGCCAGCAGTGAGGCCAGTTTGTATCAGCCCCAGCATTTT.

The V gene is TRBV5-1, the J gene TRBJ2-2; no definite D call. CDR1 SGHRS and CDR2 YFSETQ come from the germline V gene. The ends were cut back, 0 bases at V and 6 bases at J, with 3 bases in the middle. The CDR3 extends over 12 amino acids. The CDR3 nucleotides are TGCGCCAGCAGCTTGGGAGCCGGGGAGCTGTTTTTT. Amino acids: CASSLGAGELFF.

Details on this clone: Other DNA sequences within the sample encode an identical CDR3. The rearrangement joins TRBV11-2 to TRBJ2-7; 8 bases agree with TRBD1. With V trimmed by 1 base and J by 2 bases, 4 bases remained unmatched. Germline V lookup: CDR1 SGHAT, CDR2 FQNNGV. The CDR3 has 15 residues. CDR3 sequence: CASSLGDRGAYEQYF. The DNA for the CDR3 is TGTGCCAGCAGCTTAGGAGACAGGGGTGCCTACGAGCAGTACTTC.